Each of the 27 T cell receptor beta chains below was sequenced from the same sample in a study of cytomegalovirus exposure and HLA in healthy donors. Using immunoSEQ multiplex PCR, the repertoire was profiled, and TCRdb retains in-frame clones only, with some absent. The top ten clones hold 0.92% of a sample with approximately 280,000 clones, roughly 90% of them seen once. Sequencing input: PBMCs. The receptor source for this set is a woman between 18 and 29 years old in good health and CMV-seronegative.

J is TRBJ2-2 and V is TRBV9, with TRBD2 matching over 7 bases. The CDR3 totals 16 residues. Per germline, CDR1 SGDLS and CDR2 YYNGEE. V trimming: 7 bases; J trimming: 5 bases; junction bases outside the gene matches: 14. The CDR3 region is CASWWDPREVTGELFF. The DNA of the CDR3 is TGTGCCAGCTGGTGGGACCCCCGGGAGGTAACCGGGGAGCTGTTTTTT.

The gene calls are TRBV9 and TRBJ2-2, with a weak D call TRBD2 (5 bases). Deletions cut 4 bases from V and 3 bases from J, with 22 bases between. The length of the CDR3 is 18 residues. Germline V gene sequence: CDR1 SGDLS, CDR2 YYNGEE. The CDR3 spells CASSPFGEGASYTGELFF. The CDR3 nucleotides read TGTGCCAGCAGCCCCTTCGGGGAAGGAGCGTCGTACACCGGGGAGCTGTTTTTT.

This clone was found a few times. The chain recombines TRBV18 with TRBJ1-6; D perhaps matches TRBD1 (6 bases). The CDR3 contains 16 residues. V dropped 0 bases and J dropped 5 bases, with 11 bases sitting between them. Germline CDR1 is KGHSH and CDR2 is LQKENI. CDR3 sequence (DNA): TGTGCCAGCTCACCACCGGGGGCCGGGGATAATTCACCCCTCCACTTT. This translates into CASSPPGAGDNSPLHF.

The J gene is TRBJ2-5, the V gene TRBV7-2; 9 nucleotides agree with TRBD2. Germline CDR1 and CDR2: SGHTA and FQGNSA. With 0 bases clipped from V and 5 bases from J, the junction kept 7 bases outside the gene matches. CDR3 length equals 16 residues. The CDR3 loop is CASSLAGLAGPETQYF. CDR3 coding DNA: TGTGCCAGCAGCTTAGCAGGGCTAGCGGGACCGGAGACCCAGTACTTC.

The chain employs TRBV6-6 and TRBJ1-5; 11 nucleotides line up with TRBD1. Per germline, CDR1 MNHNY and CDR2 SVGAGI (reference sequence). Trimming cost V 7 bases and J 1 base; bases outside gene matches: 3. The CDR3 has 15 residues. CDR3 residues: CASNGDRGSNQPQHF. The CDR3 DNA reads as TGTGCCAGCAACGGGGACAGGGGGAGCAATCAGCCCCAGCATTTT.

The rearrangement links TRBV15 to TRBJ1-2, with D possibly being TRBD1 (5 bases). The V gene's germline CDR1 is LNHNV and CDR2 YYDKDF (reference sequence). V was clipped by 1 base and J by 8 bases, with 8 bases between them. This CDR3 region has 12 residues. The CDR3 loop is CATSRVGGGYTF. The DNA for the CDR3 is TGTGCCACCAGCAGAGTGGGGGGGGGCTACACCTTC. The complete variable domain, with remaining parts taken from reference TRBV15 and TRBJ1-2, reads DAMVIQNPRYQVTQFGKPVTLSCSQTLNHNVMYWYQQKSSQAPKLLFHYYDKDFNNEADTPDNFQSRRPNTSFCFLDIRSPGLGDTAMYLCATSRVGGGYTFGSGTRLTVV.

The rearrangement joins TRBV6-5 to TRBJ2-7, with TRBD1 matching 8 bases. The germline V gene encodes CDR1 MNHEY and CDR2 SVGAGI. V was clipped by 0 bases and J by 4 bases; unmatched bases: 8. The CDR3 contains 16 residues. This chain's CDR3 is CASSYSMAGGGYEQYF. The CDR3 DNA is TGTGCCAGCAGTTACTCGATGGCAGGGGGCGGGTACGAGCAGTACTTC.

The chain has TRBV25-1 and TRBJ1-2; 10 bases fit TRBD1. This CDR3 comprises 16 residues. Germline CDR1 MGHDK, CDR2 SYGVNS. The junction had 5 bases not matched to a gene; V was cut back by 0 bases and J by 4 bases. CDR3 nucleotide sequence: TGTGCCAGCAGTGAATATAGGACAGGGGGTTTCTATGGCTACACCTTC. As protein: CASSEYRTGGFYGYTF.

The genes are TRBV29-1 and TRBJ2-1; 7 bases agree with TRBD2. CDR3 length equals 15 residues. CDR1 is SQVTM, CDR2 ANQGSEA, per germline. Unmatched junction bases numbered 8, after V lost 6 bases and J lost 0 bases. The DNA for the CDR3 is TGCAGCGTCGGACTAGATCAGAGCTCCTACAATGAGCAGTTCTTC. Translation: CSVGLDQSSYNEQFF.

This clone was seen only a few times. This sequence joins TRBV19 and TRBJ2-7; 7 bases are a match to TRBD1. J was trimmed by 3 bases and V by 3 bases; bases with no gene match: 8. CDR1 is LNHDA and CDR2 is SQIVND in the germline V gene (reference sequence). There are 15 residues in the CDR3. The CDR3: CASSINGNRGYEQYF. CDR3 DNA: TGTGCCAGTAGTATCAACGGTAACAGGGGCTACGAGCAGTACTTC.

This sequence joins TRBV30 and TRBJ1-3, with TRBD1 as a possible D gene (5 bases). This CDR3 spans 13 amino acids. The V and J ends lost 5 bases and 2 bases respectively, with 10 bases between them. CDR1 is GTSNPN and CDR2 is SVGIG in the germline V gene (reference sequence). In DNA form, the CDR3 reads TGTGCCTGGGGACCGGGGGCTGGAAACACCATATATTTT. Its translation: CAWGPGAGNTIYF.

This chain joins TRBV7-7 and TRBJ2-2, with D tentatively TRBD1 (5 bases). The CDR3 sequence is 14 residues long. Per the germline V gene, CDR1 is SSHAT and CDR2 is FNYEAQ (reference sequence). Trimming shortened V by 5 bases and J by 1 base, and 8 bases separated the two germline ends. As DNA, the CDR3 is TGTGCCAGCAGCCCCGGACAGAACACCGGGGAGCTGTTTTTT. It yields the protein CASSPGQNTGELFF.

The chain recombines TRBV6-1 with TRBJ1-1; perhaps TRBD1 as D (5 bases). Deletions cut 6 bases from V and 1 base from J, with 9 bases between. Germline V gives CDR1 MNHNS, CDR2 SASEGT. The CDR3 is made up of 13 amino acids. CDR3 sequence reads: CASRGQTNTEAFF. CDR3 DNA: TGTGCCAGCAGGGGGCAGACGAACACTGAAGCTTTCTTT.

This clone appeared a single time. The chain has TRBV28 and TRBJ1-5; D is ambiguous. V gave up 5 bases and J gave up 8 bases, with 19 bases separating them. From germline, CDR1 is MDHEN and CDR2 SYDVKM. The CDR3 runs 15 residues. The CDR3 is CASSLPWVRGKPQHF. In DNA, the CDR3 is TGTGCCAGCAGTCTCCCGTGGGTACGGGGAAAGCCCCAGCATTTT.

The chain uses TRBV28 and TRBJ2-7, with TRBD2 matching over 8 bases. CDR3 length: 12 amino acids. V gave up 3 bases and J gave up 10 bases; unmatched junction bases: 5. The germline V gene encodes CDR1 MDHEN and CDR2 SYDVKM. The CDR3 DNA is TGTGCCAGCAGTTTGCGGGGGGCGGGCCAGTACTTC. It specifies CASSLRGAGQYF.

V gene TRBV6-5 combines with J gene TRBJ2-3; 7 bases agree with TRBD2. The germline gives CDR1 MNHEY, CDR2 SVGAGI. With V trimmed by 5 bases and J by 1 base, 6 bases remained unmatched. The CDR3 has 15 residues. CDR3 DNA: TGTGCCAGCAGTCGTAAGCGGGACCGCACAGATACGCAGTATTTT. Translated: CASSRKRDRTDTQYF.

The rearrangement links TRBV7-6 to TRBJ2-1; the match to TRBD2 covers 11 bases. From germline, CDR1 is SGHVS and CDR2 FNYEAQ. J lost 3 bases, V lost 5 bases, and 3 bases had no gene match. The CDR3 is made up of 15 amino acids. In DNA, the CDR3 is TGTGCCAGCAGCGTCGGACTAGCGGGCTACAATGAGCAGTTCTTC. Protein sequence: CASSVGLAGYNEQFF.

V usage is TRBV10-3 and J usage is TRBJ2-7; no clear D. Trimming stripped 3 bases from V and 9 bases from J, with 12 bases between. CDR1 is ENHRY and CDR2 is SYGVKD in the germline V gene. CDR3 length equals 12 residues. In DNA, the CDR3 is TGTGCCATCAGTGACCCCCCCGAGGTGCAGTACTTC. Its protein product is CAISDPPEVQYF.

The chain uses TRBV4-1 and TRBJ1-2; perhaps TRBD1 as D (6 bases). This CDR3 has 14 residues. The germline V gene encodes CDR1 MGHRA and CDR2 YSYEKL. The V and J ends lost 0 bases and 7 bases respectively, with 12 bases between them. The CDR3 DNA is TGCGCCAGCAGCCAAGATTCTAGGGGGTCTGGCTACACCTTC. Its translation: CASSQDSRGSGYTF.

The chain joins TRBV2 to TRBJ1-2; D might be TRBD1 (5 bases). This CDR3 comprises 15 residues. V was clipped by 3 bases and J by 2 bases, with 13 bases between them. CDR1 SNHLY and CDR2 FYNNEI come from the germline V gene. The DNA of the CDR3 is TGTGCCAGCAGTGACCTGGACATTTCCAACTATGGCTACACCTTC. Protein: CASSDLDISNYGYTF.

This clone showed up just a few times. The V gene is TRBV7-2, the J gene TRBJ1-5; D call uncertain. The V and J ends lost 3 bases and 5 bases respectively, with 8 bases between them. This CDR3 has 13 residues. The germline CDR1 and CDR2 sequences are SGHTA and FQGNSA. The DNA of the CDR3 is TGTGCCAGCAGCTTCTTAGTAGATCAGCCCCAGCATTTT. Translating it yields CASSFLVDQPQHF.

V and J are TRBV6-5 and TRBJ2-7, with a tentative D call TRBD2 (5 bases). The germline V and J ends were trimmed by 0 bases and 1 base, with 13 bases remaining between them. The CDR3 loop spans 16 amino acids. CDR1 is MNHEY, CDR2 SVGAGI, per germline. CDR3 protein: CASSYSQPSSSYEQYF. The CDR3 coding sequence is TGTGCCAGCAGTTACTCCCAACCTAGCTCGTCCTACGAGCAGTACTTC.

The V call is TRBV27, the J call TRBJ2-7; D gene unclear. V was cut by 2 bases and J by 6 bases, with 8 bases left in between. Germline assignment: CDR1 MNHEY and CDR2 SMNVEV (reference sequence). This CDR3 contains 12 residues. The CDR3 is CASSLGYGEQYF. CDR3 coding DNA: TGTGCCAGCAGTTTAGGTTACGGCGAGCAGTACTTC.

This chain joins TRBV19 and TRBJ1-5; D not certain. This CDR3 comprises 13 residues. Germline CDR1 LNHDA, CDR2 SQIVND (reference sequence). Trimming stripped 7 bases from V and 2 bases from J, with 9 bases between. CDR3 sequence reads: CASTTRRNQPQHF. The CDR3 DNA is TGTGCCAGTACCACGCGGCGCAATCAGCCCCAGCATTTT.

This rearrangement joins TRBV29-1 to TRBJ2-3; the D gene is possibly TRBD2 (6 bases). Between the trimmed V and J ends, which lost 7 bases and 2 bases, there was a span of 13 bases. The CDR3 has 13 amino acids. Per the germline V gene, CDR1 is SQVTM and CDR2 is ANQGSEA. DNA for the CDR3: TGCAGCGCAGGGAGGCCCCTCACAGATACGCAGTATTTT. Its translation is CSAGRPLTDTQYF.

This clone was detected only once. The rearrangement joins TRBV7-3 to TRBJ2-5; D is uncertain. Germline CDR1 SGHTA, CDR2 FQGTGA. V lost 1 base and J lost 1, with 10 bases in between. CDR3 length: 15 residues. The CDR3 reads CASSLSGYPQETQYF. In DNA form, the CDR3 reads TGTGCCAGCAGCTTAAGCGGCTACCCCCAAGAGACCCAGTACTTC.

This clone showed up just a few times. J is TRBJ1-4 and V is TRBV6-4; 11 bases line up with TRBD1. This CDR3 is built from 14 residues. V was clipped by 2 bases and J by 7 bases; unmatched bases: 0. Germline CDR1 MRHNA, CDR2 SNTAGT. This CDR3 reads CASSDGTGGEKLFF. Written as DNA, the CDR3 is TGTGCCAGCAGTGACGGGACAGGGGGTGAAAAACTGTTTTTT.